This entry lists 10 T cell receptor beta chains sequenced from one sample in a study of cytomegalovirus exposure and HLA in healthy donors. The study ran its PCR with 60 Vbeta and 13 Jbeta primers. Some clones are missing from TCRdb's copy, which holds only in-frame ones; the method was immunoSEQ multiplex PCR. The data contain roughly 80,000 clones, about 69% of them singletons. What was sequenced was PBMCs. Source of these receptors: a woman in her thirties or forties in good health and CMV-seropositive.

The V and J genes are TRBV7-7 and TRBJ2-5; 7 bases align to TRBD2. This CDR3 spans 16 amino acids. Germline CDR1 reads SSHAT; CDR2 reads FNYEAQ (reference sequence). Germline trimming cut 1 base from V and 1 base from J; bases unmatched to any gene: 6. The CDR3 protein is CASSLGLTGGQETQYF. The CDR3 DNA is TGTGCCAGCAGCTTAGGACTCACGGGAGGCCAAGAGACCCAGTACTTC.

The chain combines TRBV6-5 with TRBJ2-2, with D possibly matching TRBD2 (5 bases). The CDR3 runs to 12 residues. Trimming took off 5 bases at V and 7 bases at J, with 8 bases between the two ends. Germline values: CDR1 MNHEY, CDR2 SVGAGI. The CDR3 bases are TGTGCCAGCAGTCGACGGGGCGGGGAGCTGTTTTTT. Translated: CASSRRGGELFF.

This clone was counted ten times or more. V usage is TRBV19 and J usage is TRBJ1-3; tentative D call: TRBD1 (5 bases). The V and J ends lost 5 bases and 0 bases respectively, with 11 bases between them. This CDR3 region has 15 residues. Germline V gene lookup returns CDR1 LNHDA and CDR2 SQIVND (reference sequence). The CDR3 DNA sequence: TGTGCCAGTAGTGAGGGACTCCACTCTGGAAACACCATATATTTT. The encoded protein is CASSEGLHSGNTIYF.

This sequence joins TRBV29-1 and TRBJ1-1, with 8 bases aligning to TRBD1. The CDR3 loop spans 14 amino acids. Germline V CDR1 and CDR2: SQVTM, ANQGSEA. V lost 3 bases, J lost 7 bases, and 10 bases stayed unmatched. The CDR3 nucleotides are TGCAGCGTTGATCGGTCGGGACAGGCTATTGAAGCTTTCTTT. This sequence encodes CSVDRSGQAIEAFF.

This chain links TRBV7-2 with TRBJ2-2; D gene unclear. V was trimmed by 2 bases and J by 4 bases, leaving 11 bases between them. Germline CDR1 reads SGHTA; CDR2 reads FQGNSA. The CDR3 runs 15 residues. The CDR3 loop is CASSLNLPGTGELFF. DNA of the CDR3: TGTGCCAGCAGCTTAAATCTTCCGGGCACCGGGGAGCTGTTTTTT.

This rearrangement joins TRBV27 to TRBJ2-5, with a weak D call TRBD1 (6 bases). Looked up from germline, CDR1 is MNHEY and CDR2 is SMNVEV (reference sequence). The CDR3 has 12 amino acids. V was pared by 8 bases and J by 5 bases, with 12 bases between. The CDR3 nucleotides are TGTGCCAGCCGGAACAGGGCGGAGACCCAGTACTTC. Amino acid sequence: CASRNRAETQYF.

The chain employs TRBV30 and TRBJ2-5; D is uncertain. Germline CDR1 is GTSNPN and CDR2 is SVGIG (reference sequence). This CDR3 spans 12 amino acids. V shed 0 bases and J shed 4 bases, with 6 bases lying between them. The CDR3: CAWSVHGETQYF. CDR3 sequence (DNA): TGTGCCTGGAGTGTACATGGAGAGACCCAGTACTTC.

The chain carries TRBV9 and TRBJ1-1; D ambiguous. This CDR3 is built from 15 residues. Trimming removed 0 bases from V and 1 base from J, with 10 bases in between. Looked up from germline, CDR1 is SGDLS and CDR2 is YYNGEE. CDR3 region: CASSVATVQNTEAFF. The CDR3 coding sequence is TGTGCCAGCAGCGTAGCTACGGTCCAGAACACTGAAGCTTTCTTT.

The V and J genes are TRBV11-2 and TRBJ2-7; D is ambiguous. CDR3 length: 15 amino acids. Germline CDR1 is SGHAT and CDR2 is FQNNGV. Trimming shortened V by 3 bases and J by 3 bases, and 15 bases separated the two germline ends. This CDR3 is CASSFRPIASYEQYF. The CDR3, as DNA: TGTGCCAGCAGCTTCCGGCCAATAGCAAGCTACGAGCAGTACTTC.

The V gene is TRBV5-4, the J gene TRBJ2-5; 11 bases are shared with TRBD2. The J call is doubtful: the DNA matches TRBJ2-7 better. Germline CDR1 SGHNT, CDR2 YYREEE (reference sequence). CDR3 length: 17 amino acids. Here the CDR3 DNA reads TGTGCCAGCAGCCAGGATTTAGCGGGGGGGAGCTCCTACGAGCAGTACTTC. The encoded protein is CASSQDLAGGSSYEQYF.